This paragraph reports one T cell receptor (beta chain). Its antigen is undetermined. This entry is derived from a study of graft-versus-host responses after intestinal transplantation. Study-level findings and limits: Early post-transplant HvG declines tracked with peak circulating GvH clone levels. Ileal or blood samples showed some GvH clones first, and such clones were also found in recipient marrow.

Method: immunoSEQ multiplex PCR; TCRdb's copy keeps in-frame clones and lacks some. Of about 85,000 clones listed, 82% are singletons. The CDR3 consists of 11 residues. V gave up 3 bases and J gave up 8 bases, with 10 bases separating them. Germline CDR1 reads DFQATT; CDR2 reads SNEGSKA (reference sequence). Sequenced here: unstimulated CD4+ T cells sorted from spleen or lymph node cells, sampled before intestinal transplant. J is TRBJ1-2 and V is TRBV20-1; D is unresolved. The TCR comes from a human donor who received an intestinal transplant. DNA of the CDR3: TGCAGTGCTAGCGGCCGAGGGGGCTACACCTTC. It encodes CSASGRGGYTF.